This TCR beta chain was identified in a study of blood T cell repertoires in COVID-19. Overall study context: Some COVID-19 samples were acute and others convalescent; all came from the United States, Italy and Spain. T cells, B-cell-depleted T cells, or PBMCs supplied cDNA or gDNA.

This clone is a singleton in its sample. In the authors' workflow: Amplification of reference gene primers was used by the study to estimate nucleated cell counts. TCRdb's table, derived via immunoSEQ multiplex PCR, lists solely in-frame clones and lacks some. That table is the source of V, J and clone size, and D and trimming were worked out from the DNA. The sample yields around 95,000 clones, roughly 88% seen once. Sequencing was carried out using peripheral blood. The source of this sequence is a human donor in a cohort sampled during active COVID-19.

The CDR3 spells CASSRVVGYEQYF. CDR3 nucleotide sequence: TGTGCCAGCAGCCGGGTCGTGGGCTACGAGCAGTACTTC. The chain joins TRBV9 to TRBJ2-7; no clear D. The CDR3 consists of 13 residues. With 4 bases removed from V and 3 bases from J, the gap between germline ends came to 11 bases. Germline CDR1 and CDR2: SGDLS and YYNGEE.